In its sample, the clone carrying this T cell receptor beta chain was seen once. Patients were excluded if they had other autoimmune diseases or uncontrolled infections, and likewise if pregnancy or lactation applied. The data derive from a study of Graves' ophthalmopathy and Graves' hyperthyroidism. Amplification from RNA transcripts yielded the TCR beta CDR3 regions. The first round was an RT-PCR with HTBI primers, and the second round was a multiplex PCR. TCRdb called the multiplex PCR reads again in MiXCR, with one record for every CDR3 protein. This table has 1 million to 1.3 million distinct CDR3 sequences, approximately 35% appearing once. The CDR3 length is 14 residues. CDR1 DFQATT and CDR2 SNEGSKA come from the germline V gene (reference sequence). V trimming: 0 bases; J trimming: 4 bases; junction bases outside the gene matches: 3.

This TCR was recovered from an adult man with Graves' hyperthyroidism. The V call is TRBV20-1, the J call TRBJ2-3; 8 bases are shared with TRBD1. The sample taken for sequencing was peripheral blood or thyroid tissue (not recorded which). The chain's CDR3 is CSAREPGGADTQYF. CDR3 coding DNA: TGCAGTGCTAGAGAACCAGGGGGCGCAGATACGCAGTATTTT.